These 4 T cell receptor beta chains share one sample of origin, sequenced in a study of T cells in localized non-small cell lung cancer. Produced via immunoSEQ multiplex PCR; TCRdb's table is partial and in-frame only. Here the sample spans more than 12,000 clones, roughly 80% being singletons. The specimen was peripheral blood, collected before any cancer treatment. These TCRs come from a female donor over 55 with stage I squamous cell lung carcinoma.

This clone was picked up one time. The V gene is TRBV23-1, the J gene TRBJ1-4, with TRBD1 identical over 9 bases. TRBV23-1 qualifies as an ORF whose function is uncertain. The ends lost 2 bases at V and 2 bases at J; junction bases unmatched: 12. The CDR3 is 19 amino acids. CDR3 nucleotide sequence: TGCGCCAGCAGTCAACTAAGGACAGGGGTTTGGTGTACTAATGAAAAACTGTTTTTT. As protein: CASSQLRTGVWCTNEKLFF.

The chain uses TRBV18 and TRBJ2-2; 8 nucleotides line up with TRBD2. The germline V gene has CDR1 KGHSH and CDR2 LQKENI. This CDR3 is 15 amino acids long. Trimming at V came to 2 bases and at J to 4 bases, leaving 3 bases not matched to a gene. CDR3 DNA sequence: TGTGCCAGCTCACCAGGCGGGGGGACCACCGGGGAGCTGTTTTTT. Translating it yields CASSPGGGTTGELFF.

This clone was seen just once. The gene calls are TRBV7-9 and TRBJ2-7, with TRBD2 matching over 11 bases. With V trimmed by 0 bases and J by 6 bases, 7 bases remained unmatched. The CDR3 is 16 amino acids. Germline V gene sequence: CDR1 SEHNR, CDR2 FQNEAQ (reference sequence). CDR3 nucleotides: TGTGCCAGCAGCTTAGCACTAGCGGGGGCAGTGATCGAGCAGTACTTC. Protein: CASSLALAGAVIEQYF.

This clone was recorded a few times. The chain is built from TRBV4-1 and TRBJ1-3; D possibly corresponds to TRBD1 (6 bases). V gave up 6 bases and J gave up 2 bases, with 14 bases separating them. The CDR3 sequence is 15 residues long. CDR1 and CDR2 from the germline V gene are MGHRA and YSYEKL. CDR3 DNA sequence: TGCGCCAGCAGGTCGGACAGCCACCCTGGAAACACCATATATTTT. Protein: CASRSDSHPGNTIYF.